Listed below are T cell receptor beta chains from one sample, sequenced in a study of identifying expanded T cells in peripheral blood. Profiling relied on immunoSEQ multiplex PCR, and the TCRdb table lists in-frame clones only, not all of them. This table has tens of thousands of clones, 88% appearing once. The source material was blood. All receptors derive from a person aged 18 to 70 in good health. The CDR3 runs from the conserved cysteine through the conserved F or W. D genes are given only for firm matches. The size entry is marked missing in some rows and otherwise reads once, few, many or a size class.

>TRBV5-1|TRBJ1-4|-|14|-
TGCGCCAGCAGCTTGCGGAAACCTAATGAAAAACTGTTTTTT
CASSLRKPNEKLFF
>TRBV5-8|TRBJ2-7|-|11|-
TGTGCCAGCAGCTGGGACTACGAGCAGTACTTC
CASSWDYEQYF
>TRBV5-4|TRBJ2-1|-|16|-
TGTGCCAGCAGCTTGGGACTCCCGGCCTCCTACAATGAGCAGTTCTTC
CASSLGLPASYNEQFF
>TRBV19|TRBJ2-2|-|15|-
TGTGCCAGTACCCAAGCTGGGACAAACACCGGGGAGCTGTTTTTT
CASTQAGTNTGELFF
>TRBV29-1|TRBJ1-1|once|12|TRBD1
TGCAGCGTCCGACAGGGTAGGACTGAAGCTTTCTTT
CSVRQGRTEAFF
>TRBV7-6|TRBJ2-2|once|17|TRBD2
TGTGCCAGCAGCTCGATAACTAGCGGGAGGGACACCGGGGAGCTGTTTTTT
CASSSITSGRDTGELFF
>TRBV6-1|TRBJ1-5|-|14|TRBD1
TGTGCCAGCACTCGGACAGGTTCAGGTCAGCCCCAGCATTTT
CASTRTGSGQPQHF
>TRBV14|TRBJ1-4|-|15|-
TGTGCCAGCAGTCGACGTCAGGATCCTAATGAAAAACTGTTTTTT
CASSRRQDPNEKLFF
>TRBV25-1|TRBJ2-3|-|12|-
TGTGCCAGCAAAAGGGGCACAGATACGCAGTATTTT
CASKRGTDTQYF
>TRBV7-6|TRBJ2-5|-|15|-
TGTGCCAGCAGCCCTGGAGGCCAAAGTCAAGAGACCCAGTACTTC
CASSPGGQSQETQYF
>TRBV19|TRBJ2-6|once|17|TRBD1
TGTGCCAGTAGTTTCGGACAGGACAACTCTGGGGCCAACGTCCTGACTTTC
CASSFGQDNSGANVLTF
>TRBV30|TRBJ2-7|-|14|TRBD2
TGTGCCTGGAGTGAGCGGGGGACCACCTACGAGCAGTACTTC
CAWSERGTTYEQYF
>TRBV30|TRBJ1-3|-|14|-
TGTGCCTGGAGTGTGACAGTCTCTGGAAACACCATATATTTT
CAWSVTVSGNTIYF
>TRBV18|TRBJ1-4|-|13|-
TGTGCCAGCTCACCAGCAGGGGATGAAAAACTGTTTTTT
CASSPAGDEKLFF
>TRBV2|TRBJ2-7|-|12|-
TGTGCCAGCACCATCTTTGGGGGCGAGCAGTACTTC
CASTIFGGEQYF
>TRBV2|TRBJ2-5|-|15|TRBD2
TGTGCCAGCAGCCGGGGCGGGAGGGTCGGAGAGACCCAGTACTTC
CASSRGGRVGETQYF